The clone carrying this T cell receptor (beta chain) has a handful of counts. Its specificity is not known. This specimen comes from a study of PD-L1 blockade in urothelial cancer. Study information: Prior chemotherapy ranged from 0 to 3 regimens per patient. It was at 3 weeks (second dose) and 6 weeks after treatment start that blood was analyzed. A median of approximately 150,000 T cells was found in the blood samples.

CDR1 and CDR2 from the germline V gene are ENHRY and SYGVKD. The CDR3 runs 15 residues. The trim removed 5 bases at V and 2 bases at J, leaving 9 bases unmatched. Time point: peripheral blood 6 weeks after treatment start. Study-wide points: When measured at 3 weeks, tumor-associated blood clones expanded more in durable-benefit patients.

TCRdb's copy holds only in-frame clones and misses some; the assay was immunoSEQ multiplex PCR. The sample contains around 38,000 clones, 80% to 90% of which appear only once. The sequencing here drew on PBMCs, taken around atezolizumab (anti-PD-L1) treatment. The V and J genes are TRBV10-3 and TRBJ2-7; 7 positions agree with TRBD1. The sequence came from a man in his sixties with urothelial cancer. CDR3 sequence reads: CAISTPGQRTYEQYF. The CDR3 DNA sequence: TGTGCCATCAGTACCCCGGGACAGCGTACCTACGAGCAGTACTTC.